This is a list of T cell receptor beta chains from one sample in a study of blood T cells in healthy people across ages. TCRdb itself ran the 5' RACE reads through MiXCR, one entry per CDR3 protein. The profile shows about 1.5 million distinct CDR3 sequences, around 40% of them singletons. Specimen: blood. The source is a young woman in good health. CDR3s include the opening cysteine and the closing phenylalanine or tryptophan. The order of the fields is clone size, V gene, D gene, J gene, CDR3 DNA, CDR3 protein. The D gene is left open where the match is weak. Size is omitted from some rows. Given values are once, few, many or a class for expanded clones.

clone_size: NA
v_call: TRBV24-1
d_call: NA
j_call: TRBJ2-7
cdr3_nt: TGTGCCACCAGTGATATAGACCCCTACGAGCAGTACTTC
cdr3_aa: CATSDIDPYEQYF

clone_size: NA
v_call: TRBV30
d_call: NA
j_call: TRBJ1-2
cdr3_nt: TGTGCCTGGAGTGGGACGGGCTACACCTTC
cdr3_aa: CAWSGTGYTF

clone_size: NA
v_call: TRBV3-1
d_call: NA
j_call: TRBJ2-7
cdr3_nt: TGTGCCAGCAGCCAAGTTACAGGGAAGGGTGCCTACGAGCAGTACTTC
cdr3_aa: CASSQVTGKGAYEQYF

clone_size: NA
v_call: TRBV6-6
d_call: NA
j_call: TRBJ2-4
cdr3_nt: TGTGCCAGCAATCCACCGTTGGGGAGAAACATTCAGTACTTC
cdr3_aa: CASNPPLGRNIQYF

clone_size: NA
v_call: TRBV3-1
d_call: NA
j_call: TRBJ2-3
cdr3_nt: TGTGCCAGCAGCCAGAGCGTATATAGCACAGATACGCAGTATTTT
cdr3_aa: CASSQSVYSTDTQYF

clone_size: NA
v_call: TRBV4-3
d_call: NA
j_call: TRBJ2-3
cdr3_nt: TGCGCCAGCAGCCACCGACAGAGGGCATTGGGCACAGATACGCAGTATTTT
cdr3_aa: CASSHRQRALGTDTQYF

clone_size: few
v_call: TRBV20-1
d_call: TRBD2
j_call: TRBJ2-5
cdr3_nt: TGCAGTGCTAGAGATGGGACTATAGAGGGAGAGACCCAGTACTTC
cdr3_aa: CSARDGTIEGETQYF

clone_size: few
v_call: TRBV2
d_call: TRBD1
j_call: TRBJ1-2
cdr3_nt: TGTGCCTGGAGACAGGGCGGTGGTGGTGGCTACACCTTC
cdr3_aa: CAWRQGGGGGYTF

clone_size: NA
v_call: TRBV7-9
d_call: TRBD1
j_call: TRBJ1-1
cdr3_nt: TGTGCCAGCAGCTTATTCCGACAGGGAGTTTCTGAAGCTTTCTTT
cdr3_aa: CASSLFRQGVSEAFF

clone_size: few
v_call: TRBV4-1
d_call: NA
j_call: TRBJ1-1
cdr3_nt: TGCGCCAGCAGCCACCCGGCGCGGGCGGGCACTGAAGCTTTCTTT
cdr3_aa: CASSHPARAGTEAFF

clone_size: few
v_call: TRBV4-1
d_call: NA
j_call: TRBJ2-7
cdr3_nt: TGCGCCAGCAGCTTACTAGCTGTGAGACAGGCCTCCTACGAGCAGTACTTC
cdr3_aa: CASSLLAVRQASYEQYF

clone_size: once
v_call: TRBV20-1
d_call: NA
j_call: TRBJ2-1
cdr3_nt: TGCAGTGCGACCCTTACTAGCACATACAATGAGCAGTTCTTC
cdr3_aa: CSATLTSTYNEQFF

clone_size: NA
v_call: TRBV20-1
d_call: TRBD2
j_call: TRBJ2-7
cdr3_nt: TGCAGTGCTAAGGGACTAGCGGGGGACCACGAGCAGTACTTC
cdr3_aa: CSAKGLAGDHEQYF

clone_size: NA
v_call: TRBV6-6
d_call: NA
j_call: TRBJ1-1
cdr3_nt: TGTGCCAGCAGTTACACGGGGAAGGGGTCAAACACTGAAGCTTTCTTT
cdr3_aa: CASSYTGKGSNTEAFF

clone_size: NA
v_call: TRBV27
d_call: TRBD2
j_call: TRBJ2-1
cdr3_nt: TGTGCCAGCAGCTTACTAGCGACAAGCTCCTACAATGAGCAGTTCTTC
cdr3_aa: CASSLLATSSYNEQFF

clone_size: NA
v_call: TRBV4-1
d_call: NA
j_call: TRBJ1-2
cdr3_nt: TGCACCAGCAGCCAAGGTGACGCCGGATTAGCTAACTATGGCTACACCTTC
cdr3_aa: CTSSQGDAGLANYGYTF

clone_size: NA
v_call: TRBV29-1
d_call: NA
j_call: TRBJ2-5
cdr3_nt: TGCAGTGCCCTCTACAATGAGCAGTACTTC
cdr3_aa: CSALYNEQYF

clone_size: NA
v_call: TRBV2
d_call: TRBD1
j_call: TRBJ2-1
cdr3_nt: TGTGCCAGCAGCGATAGGGGGACAGGGTATTATGAGCAGTTCTTC
cdr3_aa: CASSDRGTGYYEQFF

clone_size: few
v_call: TRBV5-1
d_call: TRBD2
j_call: TRBJ2-5
cdr3_nt: TGCGCCACTCGACTAGCGGGGATGGAGACCCAGTACTTC
cdr3_aa: CATRLAGMETQYF

clone_size: NA
v_call: TRBV4-1
d_call: NA
j_call: TRBJ1-2
cdr3_nt: TGCGCCAGCAGCCAAGAAAACAGGGAGACTAACTATGGCTACACCTTC
cdr3_aa: CASSQENRETNYGYTF

clone_size: few
v_call: TRBV10-3
d_call: NA
j_call: TRBJ1-4
cdr3_nt: TGTGCCATCAGTGACCCTGCCCAAGGGGGGGGTACTGAAAAACTGTTTTTT
cdr3_aa: CAISDPAQGGGTEKLFF

clone_size: few
v_call: TRBV20-1
d_call: NA
j_call: TRBJ2-1
cdr3_nt: TGCAGTGGACGCCGGGACTTTCCAAACAATGAGCAGTTCTTC
cdr3_aa: CSGRRDFPNNEQFF

clone_size: few
v_call: TRBV4-3
d_call: TRBD1
j_call: TRBJ2-7
cdr3_nt: TGCGCCAGCAGCCATGGGACGGACAGGGGGAAAAGCGAGCAGTACTTC
cdr3_aa: CASSHGTDRGKSEQYF

clone_size: NA
v_call: TRBV4-3
d_call: TRBD2
j_call: TRBJ2-3
cdr3_nt: TGCGCCAGCTGCCAGCGGGACTACACAGATACGCAGTATTTT
cdr3_aa: CASCQRDYTDTQYF

clone_size: once
v_call: TRBV18
d_call: NA
j_call: TRBJ1-1
cdr3_nt: TGTGCCAGTCAAAACACCGAAATGAACACTGAAGCTTTCTTT
cdr3_aa: CASQNTEMNTEAFF

clone_size: many
v_call: TRBV5-1
d_call: NA
j_call: TRBJ2-1
cdr3_nt: TGCGCCAGCAGCTTGGATCCCCTAGGTACTGAGCAGTTCTTC
cdr3_aa: CASSLDPLGTEQFF

clone_size: few
v_call: TRBV24-1
d_call: TRBD1
j_call: TRBJ2-1
cdr3_nt: TGTGCCACCAGTGATTTCTGGGACAGGGGGCAGAATGAGCAGTTCTTC
cdr3_aa: CATSDFWDRGQNEQFF

clone_size: once
v_call: TRBV2
d_call: NA
j_call: TRBJ2-7
cdr3_nt: TGTGCCAGCCGTCCCGGCAGCTTCTCCTACGAGCAGTACTTC
cdr3_aa: CASRPGSFSYEQYF